These 24 T cell receptor beta chains came from one sample sequenced in a study of cytomegalovirus exposure and HLA in healthy donors. PCR employed 60 Vbeta and 13 Jbeta primers. Profiled with immunoSEQ multiplex PCR; TCRdb holds only in-frame clones, not every one. Of some 77,000 clones in the sample, about 80% were seen once. The specimen was PBMCs. The source of these receptors is a man aged 30 to 39 in good health and CMV-seronegative.

The CDR3 DNA follows: TGTGCCGCGGCTAGCGGTATATACAATGAGCAGTTCTTC. Residues: CAAASGIYNEQFF. V is TRBV6-5 and J is TRBJ2-1, with 7 positions matching TRBD2. J lost 4 bases, V lost 11 bases, and 8 bases had no gene match. Germline loops: CDR1 MNHEY, CDR2 SVGAGI. This CDR3 is built from 13 residues.

This clone was found once. The chain is built from TRBV28 and TRBJ2-1; 7 bases are a match to TRBD1. The CDR3 is 15 residues long. The germline CDR1 and CDR2 sequences are MDHEN and SYDVKM. Germline trimming cut 5 bases from V and 3 bases from J; bases unmatched to any gene: 7. CDR3 amino acids: CASSKPGQRYNEQFF. Written as DNA, the CDR3 is TGTGCCAGCAGTAAGCCGGGACAGCGCTACAATGAGCAGTTCTTC.

Only a few counts were recorded for this clone. The rearrangement links TRBV5-6 to TRBJ1-2; no clear D. Germline CDR1 SGHDT, CDR2 YYEEEE. Trimming pared 5 bases from V and 5 bases from J, leaving 19 bases between. There are 15 residues in the CDR3. CDR3 bases: TGTGCCAGCAGTCGGGATTCTTATGATCCGTATGGCTACACCTTC. Translated, it gives CASSRDSYDPYGYTF. Supplemented by reference TRBV5-6 and TRBJ1-2, the full variable domain reads DAGVTQSPTHLIKTRGQQVTLRCSPKSGHDTVSWYQQALGQGPQFIFQYYEEEERQRGNFPDRFSGHQFPNYSSELNVNALLLGDSALYLCASSRDSYDPYGYTFGSGTRLTVV.

This chain joins TRBV18 and TRBJ2-5, with a weak D call TRBD1 (6 bases). V was pared by 6 bases and J by 3 bases, with 14 bases between. The CDR3 is 14 residues long. Germline CDR1 is KGHSH and CDR2 is LQKENI. The CDR3 protein is CASSRSRGEETQYF. DNA for the CDR3: TGTGCCAGCTCCCGAAGCAGGGGAGAAGAGACCCAGTACTTC.

J is TRBJ2-1 and V is TRBV4-3, with TRBD2 matching 10 bases. This CDR3 comprises 15 residues. Per the germline V gene, CDR1 is LGHNA and CDR2 is YSLEER. V dropped 1 base and J dropped 9; count of bases not matched to a gene: 6. The CDR3 spells CASSQGASGGFEQFF. Here the CDR3 DNA reads TGCGCCAGCAGCCAAGGGGCTAGCGGGGGATTTGAGCAGTTCTTC.

This chain uses TRBV7-9 with TRBJ2-1, with 7 bases aligning to TRBD1. V lost 5 bases, J lost 3 bases, and 10 bases stayed unmatched. The CDR3 loop spans 16 amino acids. Germline CDR1 SEHNR, CDR2 FQNEAQ (reference sequence). The CDR3, as DNA: TGTGCCAGCAGCCCGGCGACAGGGCGTTTCTACAATGAGCAGTTCTTC. Translating gives CASSPATGRFYNEQFF.

This rearrangement joins TRBV15 to TRBJ2-2; 11 bases agree with TRBD1. Germline CDR1 reads LNHNV; CDR2 reads YYDKDF (reference sequence). With 3 bases clipped from V and 6 bases from J, the junction kept 6 bases outside the gene matches. This CDR3 has 16 amino acids. The CDR3 bases are TGTGCCACCAGCAGGGGGGACAGGGGGATTCCCGGGGAGCTGTTTTTT. Encoded protein: CATSRGDRGIPGELFF.

J is TRBJ2-2 and V is TRBV10-3; D is unresolved. Germline loops: CDR1 ENHRY, CDR2 SYGVKD. V was pared by 0 bases and J by 1 base, with 6 bases between. CDR3 length: 15 amino acids. CDR3 sequence reads: CAISESQKNTGELFF. In nucleotides, the CDR3 is TGTGCCATCAGTGAGTCCCAGAAGAACACCGGGGAGCTGTTTTTT.

This clone was picked up one time. The chain carries TRBV4-2 and TRBJ1-4, with D possibly being TRBD1 (5 bases). This CDR3 region has 16 residues. Trimming left V 0 bases short and J 0 bases short, with 8 bases between. Germline V gene data show CDR1 as LGHNA and CDR2 as YNFKEQ. The CDR3 loop reads CASSQEGGATNEKLFF. CDR3 DNA sequence: TGTGCCAGCAGCCAAGAGGGGGGGGCAACTAATGAAAAACTGTTTTTT.

J is TRBJ2-7 and V is TRBV18, with a possible D match to TRBD2 (6 bases). V dropped 0 bases and J dropped 2 bases, with 8 bases sitting between them. The CDR3 sequence is 14 residues long. In germline, CDR1 is KGHSH, CDR2 LQKENI. CDR3 nucleotide sequence: TGTGCCAGCTCACCACCTGGCGGGACCTACGAGCAGTACTTC. Its translation: CASSPPGGTYEQYF. Full variable domain (outside the CDR3, taken from reference TRBV18 and TRBJ2-7): NAGVMQNPRHLVRRRGQEARLRCSPMKGHSHVYWYRQLPEEGLKFMVYLQKENIIDESGMPKERFSAEFPKEGPSILRIQQVVRGDSAAYFCASSPPGGTYEQYFGPGTRLTVT.

This clone was observed a single time. The CDR3 here is CASSRQKGSPLHF. For the CDR3, the DNA is TGTGCCAGTAGTAGACAGAAAGGTTCACCCCTCCACTTT. The gene calls are TRBV19 and TRBJ1-6; the D gene is possibly TRBD1 (5 bases). The CDR3 length is 13 residues. Trimming removed 4 bases from V and 9 bases from J, with 10 bases in between. Germline CDR1 reads LNHDA; CDR2 reads SQIVND (reference sequence).

This clone was detected once. The chain recombines TRBV28 with TRBJ1-2; D unclear. Germline loops: CDR1 MDHEN, CDR2 SYDVKM. The length of the CDR3 is 13 residues. V was cut by 7 bases and J by 4 bases, with 13 bases left in between. CDR3 nucleotides: TGTGCCAGCACTCACAGAGAGTCCTATGGCTACACCTTC. It encodes CASTHRESYGYTF.

The gene calls are TRBV30 and TRBJ2-1; TRBD1 agrees at 9 bases. Germline V gene sequence: CDR1 GTSNPN, CDR2 SVGIG (reference sequence). V lost 5 bases and J lost 9; bases outside the gene matches: 2. This CDR3 has 11 residues. The CDR3 reads CAWHRGREQFF. CDR3 DNA: TGTGCCTGGCACAGGGGGCGTGAGCAGTTCTTC.

This CDR3 is CASSYSGGGNYNEQFF. CDR3 nucleotide sequence: TGTGCCAGCAGTTACTCTGGGGGGGGGAACTACAATGAGCAGTTCTTC. This chain uses TRBV6-5 with TRBJ2-1; 7 nucleotides match TRBD2. V trimming: 0 bases; J trimming: 3 bases; junction bases outside the gene matches: 5. The CDR3 sequence is 16 residues long. From germline, CDR1 is MNHEY and CDR2 SVGAGI.

This sequence joins TRBV5-1 and TRBJ2-3; 7 bases agree with TRBD2. J lost 2 bases, V lost 0 bases, and 6 bases had no gene match. The length of the CDR3 is 16 residues. Germline CDR1 is SGHRS and CDR2 is YFSETQ. The CDR3 DNA sequence: TGCGCCAGCAGCTTGGTATCGCGGGAGCTCACAGATACGCAGTATTTT. Translation gives CASSLVSRELTDTQYF.

The gene calls are TRBV30 and TRBJ2-1, with a weak D call TRBD1 (6 bases). CDR1 and CDR2 (germline): GTSNPN, SVGIG (reference sequence). This CDR3 region has 15 residues. Trimming cost V 0 bases and J 10 bases, with 19 bases left between them. The CDR3 reads CAWSVLKGRRGEQFF. The CDR3 nucleotides are TGTGCCTGGAGTGTACTAAAGGGGAGAAGGGGGGAGCAGTTCTTC.

V and J are TRBV6-1 and TRBJ2-1; 7 bases map to TRBD1. This CDR3 has 13 amino acids. Per the germline V gene, CDR1 is MNHNS and CDR2 is SASEGT. V was pared by 6 bases and J by 6 bases, with 5 bases of the junction left unmatched. Here the CDR3 reads CASRVRQGNEQFF. CDR3 coding DNA: TGTGCCAGCAGGGTTCGACAGGGCAATGAGCAGTTCTTC.

This chain connects TRBV9 to TRBJ2-5, with 7 bases lining up with TRBD1. The CDR3 totals 14 residues. V shed 4 bases and J 6 bases; nucleotides not matched to a gene: 9. Germline values: CDR1 SGDLS, CDR2 YYNGEE. The CDR3 coding sequence is TGTGCCAGCAGCACAGGGGCGTGGGGGAAGACCCAGTACTTC. The encoded protein is CASSTGAWGKTQYF.

This clone was detected a few times. This chain joins TRBV27 and TRBJ1-6; perhaps TRBD1 as D (5 bases). Per the germline V gene, CDR1 is MNHEY and CDR2 is SMNVEV (reference sequence). Trimming removed 11 bases from V and 1 base from J, with 12 bases in between. The CDR3 contains 14 residues. The DNA for the CDR3 is TGTGCCTCCCGGGGGGGGTCCTATAATTCACCCCTCCACTTT. It encodes CASRGGSYNSPLHF.

The gene calls are TRBV29-1 and TRBJ1-2, with D unclear. V lost 1 base, J lost 3 bases, and 15 bases lay in between. The CDR3 is made up of 15 amino acids. Germline CDR1 and CDR2: SQVTM and ANQGSEA. CDR3 DNA sequence: TGCAGCGTTGAAGCGGGAGGCCCCCTTGACTATGGCTACACCTTC. As protein: CSVEAGGPLDYGYTF.

The chain is built from TRBV10-3 and TRBJ1-1, with no clear D. Per germline, CDR1 ENHRY and CDR2 SYGVKD. V lost 0 bases and J 7 bases, leaving 9 bases between the germline ends. The CDR3 covers 13 residues. Here the CDR3 reads CAISESPGVEAFF. The CDR3, as DNA: TGTGCCATCAGTGAGTCCCCCGGGGTTGAAGCTTTCTTT.

This chain uses TRBV6-5 with TRBJ1-5; 8 nucleotides align to TRBD1. Unmatched junction bases numbered 5, after V lost 2 bases and J lost 5 bases. Germline V CDR1 and CDR2: MNHEY, SVGAGI. This CDR3 has 15 amino acids. CDR3 loop: CASSYTAGGHQPQHF. Written as DNA, the CDR3 is TGTGCCAGCAGTTACACAGCAGGGGGCCATCAGCCCCAGCATTTT.

In this sample, this clone turned up a few times. The chain joins TRBV4-2 to TRBJ2-6, with 7 bases that match TRBD1. Germline V lookup: CDR1 LGHNA, CDR2 YNFKEQ. With V trimmed by 2 bases and J by 4 bases, 5 bases remained unmatched. CDR3 length: 16 residues. The CDR3 DNA reads TGTGCCAGCAGCCAAAAGACAGGGAGCGGGGCCAACGTCCTGACTTTC. Protein sequence: CASSQKTGSGANVLTF.

The DNA of the CDR3 is TGTGCCAGCAGTTTATCGAGGACAGGGCCCTACGAGCAGTACTTC. Its protein product is CASSLSRTGPYEQYF. The genes are TRBV27 and TRBJ2-7; 8 bases line up with TRBD1. V trimming: 0 bases; J trimming: 2 bases; junction bases outside the gene matches: 3. In germline, CDR1 is MNHEY, CDR2 SMNVEV (reference sequence). CDR3 size: 15 residues.